Presented here are 27 T cell receptor beta chains from one specimen sequenced in a study of T-cell reconstitution after alpha-beta-depleted transplantation in children. Unique molecular identifiers were built into the TCRbeta library. TCRdb re-called the PCR reads with MiXCR, one entry per CDR3 protein. The sample includes 500,000 to 750,000 distinct CDR3 sequences, approximately 12% of them seen just once. The material sequenced was PBMCs, mostly from graft donor cells, taken 360 days after TCRalphabeta/CD19-depleted stem cell transplant. The receptor source for this set is a male patient under 18 who had a stem cell transplant for acute myeloid leukemia, so the T cells may come from the graft donor.

This clonotype was counted between two and nine times. The chain links TRBV19 to TRBJ2-7; 11 nucleotides match TRBD1. V lost 3 bases to trimming and J lost 6 bases; unmatched junction nucleotides: 7. Germline CDR1 and CDR2: LNHDA and SQIVND (reference sequence). This CDR3 spans 15 amino acids. CDR3 sequence: CASSISWTGGGEQYF. The CDR3 DNA is TGTGCCAGTAGTATTAGCTGGACAGGGGGCGGCGAGCAGTACTTC.

There are many counts of this clonotype. The chain uses TRBV28 and TRBJ2-1, with 8 nucleotides matching TRBD2. There are 15 residues in the CDR3. With 4 bases clipped from V and 4 bases from J, the junction kept 6 bases outside the gene matches. Germline CDR1 reads MDHEN; CDR2 reads SYDVKM. The CDR3 DNA follows: TGTGCCAGCAGTTCCCCTAGCGGGCGTTACAATGAGCAGTTCTTC. This translates into CASSSPSGRYNEQFF.

The rearrangement uses TRBV15 and TRBJ2-1; TRBD1 agrees at 8 bases. Germline loops: CDR1 LNHNV, CDR2 YYDKDF (reference sequence). V shed 6 bases and J 7 bases; nucleotides not matched to a gene: 20. The CDR3 length is 18 residues. The CDR3 region is CATRGVQGAAHLWNEQFF. For the CDR3, the DNA is TGTGCCACCAGGGGGGTCCAGGGGGCGGCACATTTATGGAATGAGCAGTTCTTC.

This clonotype occurred many times. CDR3 amino acids: CSARDRAVSGELFF. The CDR3, as DNA: TGCAGTGCTAGAGATCGGGCGGTTTCCGGGGAGCTGTTTTTT. This sequence joins TRBV20-1 and TRBJ2-2; D remains unclear. The CDR3 spans 14 residues. V was trimmed by 0 bases and J by 6 bases, leaving 11 bases between them. Germline V gene data show CDR1 as DFQATT and CDR2 as SNEGSKA (reference sequence).

This rearrangement joins TRBV28 to TRBJ2-1; 8 bases align to TRBD1. The CDR3 consists of 15 residues. Per the germline V gene, CDR1 is MDHEN and CDR2 is SYDVKM. With 2 bases clipped from V and 4 bases from J, the junction kept 4 bases outside the gene matches. CDR3 sequence reads: CASSLGGQGYNEQFF. CDR3 bases: TGTGCCAGCAGTTTAGGAGGACAGGGATACAATGAGCAGTTCTTC.

This clonotype appeared many times. This chain links TRBV27 with TRBJ1-3; no reliable D call. CDR1 and CDR2 from the germline V gene are MNHEY and SMNVEV (reference sequence). This CDR3 region has 14 residues. The ends were cut back, 4 bases at V and 2 bases at J, with 9 bases in the middle. CDR3 residues: CASSSFVTGNTIYF. The CDR3 DNA reads as TGTGCCAGCAGTTCCTTCGTTACTGGAAACACCATATATTTT.

The V and J genes are TRBV9 and TRBJ2-1, with TRBD2 matching 7 bases. This CDR3 region has 14 residues. From germline, CDR1 is SGDLS and CDR2 YYNGEE. Germline trimming cut 1 base from V and 8 bases from J; bases unmatched to any gene: 6. The CDR3: CASSVFGGSDEQFF. DNA for the CDR3: TGTGCCAGCAGCGTATTCGGGGGGAGTGATGAGCAGTTCTTC.

This clonotype was observed a few times. This sequence joins TRBV20-1 and TRBJ1-5; D is possibly TRBD1 (6 bases). CDR3 size: 14 residues. Trimming left V 0 bases short and J 7 bases short, with 13 bases between. Germline loops: CDR1 DFQATT, CDR2 SNEGSKA (reference sequence). The CDR3 protein is CSARDLGRGQPQHF. The CDR3 coding sequence is TGCAGTGCTAGAGATTTGGGCAGGGGCCAGCCCCAGCATTTT.

V gene TRBV9 combines with J gene TRBJ2-7; D not certain. CDR3 length: 14 residues. Germline CDR1 SGDLS, CDR2 YYNGEE. V lost 3 bases and J 0 bases, leaving 10 bases between the germline ends. CDR3 DNA: TGTGCCAGCAGCGGCCCCAACCTCTCCTACGAGCAGTACTTC. Translation gives CASSGPNLSYEQYF.

CDR3 protein: CASSLGLAGSQKTQYF. In nucleotides, the CDR3 is TGTGCCAGCAGCCTGGGACTAGCGGGATCCCAGAAGACCCAGTACTTC. This chain joins TRBV5-5 and TRBJ2-5; TRBD2 matches at 13 bases. From germline, CDR1 is SGHKS and CDR2 YYEKEE (reference sequence). V trimming: 4 bases; J trimming: 6 bases; junction bases outside the gene matches: 9. The CDR3 has 16 residues.

Here the CDR3 DNA reads TGCGCCAGCAGCCGGGGACTAGCGGGGGTCAGCTCCTACAATGAGCAGTTCTTC. Amino acids: CASSRGLAGVSSYNEQFF. The genes are TRBV4-3 and TRBJ2-1; 14 nucleotides agree with TRBD2. V dropped 4 bases and J dropped 0; count of bases not matched to a gene: 5. Looked up from germline, CDR1 is LGHNA and CDR2 is YSLEER. The CDR3 contains 18 residues.

The chain links TRBV7-9 to TRBJ2-7; D is unclear. This CDR3 has 13 residues. V was trimmed by 5 bases and J by 5 bases, leaving 13 bases between them. Germline CDR1 is SEHNR and CDR2 is FQNEAQ (reference sequence). CDR3 protein: CASSLNGANEQYF. CDR3 sequence (DNA): TGTGCCAGCAGCCTTAACGGAGCGAACGAGCAGTACTTC.

CDR3 DNA sequence: TGTGCCATGGGCCTGGGTCTTGGGGACAATGAGCAGTTCTTC. Residues: CAMGLGLGDNEQFF. The genes are TRBV5-3 and TRBJ2-1; D is unclear. TRBV5-3 belongs to the ORF category, with a function that is uncertain. The CDR3 extends over 14 amino acids. The ends were cut back, 9 bases at V and 5 bases at J, with 18 bases in the middle.

This clonotype appeared a few times. The chain links TRBV12-3 or TRBV12-4 to TRBJ1-1; 9 bases line up with TRBD1. With 3 bases clipped from V and 4 bases from J, the junction kept 15 bases outside the gene matches. CDR3 length: 18 residues. The CDR3 spells CASSFGRDRVGRSTEAFF. The CDR3 DNA follows: TGTGCCAGCAGTTTTGGCCGGGACAGGGTAGGTAGGAGCACTGAAGCTTTCTTT.

This clonotype was counted only a few times. V gene TRBV20-1 combines with J gene TRBJ2-1; D tentatively reads TRBD1 or TRBD2 (5 bases each). CDR1 is DFQATT and CDR2 is SNEGSKA in the germline V gene (reference sequence). The CDR3 extends over 14 amino acids. The V end lost 2 bases, the J end lost 3 bases, and 11 bases lay between the germline ends. The CDR3 is CSARMWGNYNEQFF. In DNA form, the CDR3 reads TGCAGTGCTAGAATGTGGGGGAACTACAATGAGCAGTTCTTC.

This clonotype has a handful of counts. One junction end does not reproduce the germline sequence, and a read error may be involved. V gene TRBV7-7 combines with J gene TRBJ2-5; D ambiguous. There are 14 residues in the CDR3. Germline CDR1 SSHAT, CDR2 FNYEAQ (reference sequence). The CDR3 DNA reads as TGTGCTAGCAGCTTATCTCCCGGTCGGGAGACCCAGTACTTC. This gives the protein CASSLSPGRETQYF. Variable domain in full (rest from reference TRBV7-7 and TRBJ2-5): GAGVSQSPRYKVTKRGQDVTLRCDPISSHATLYWYQQALGQGPEFLTYFNYEAQPDKSGLPSDRFSAERPEGSISTLTIQRTEQRDSAMYRCASSLSPGRETQYFGPGTRLLVL.

In its sample, this clonotype was seen a few times. J is TRBJ2-1 and V is TRBV20-1, with D tentatively TRBD1 or TRBD2 (5 bases each). Germline V gene sequence: CDR1 DFQATT, CDR2 SNEGSKA (reference sequence). This CDR3 has 15 residues. Trimming left V 7 bases short and J 0 bases short, with 16 bases between. This chain's CDR3 is CSVPPGRSSYNEQFF. The CDR3 DNA sequence: TGCAGTGTTCCCCCGGGGCGGAGCTCCTACAATGAGCAGTTCTTC.

The gene calls are TRBV30 and TRBJ2-1; weak D call: TRBD2 (5 bases). This CDR3 spans 14 amino acids. V was cut by 0 bases and J by 7 bases, with 13 bases left in between. Germline CDR1 GTSNPN, CDR2 SVGIG (reference sequence). The CDR3, as DNA: TGTGCCTGGAGTGTACTACTAGGCAGGAATGAGCAGTTCTTC. Translation: CAWSVLLGRNEQFF.

The V call is TRBV10-3, the J call TRBJ2-7; 10 nucleotides align to TRBD2. V trimming: 6 bases; J trimming: 2 bases; junction bases outside the gene matches: 4. Germline V gene sequence: CDR1 ENHRY, CDR2 SYGVKD. The CDR3 runs 14 residues. As DNA, the CDR3 is TGTGCCATCAGCCTAGCGGGGGTCCCCTACGAGCAGTACTTC. Protein: CAISLAGVPYEQYF.

The CDR3 spells CASSTRLRDTDSEEGVTDTQYF. The CDR3 DNA follows: TGTGCCAGCAGCACCAGACTACGGGACACGGACTCCGAGGAGGGAGTTACAGATACGCAGTATTTT. The chain carries TRBV21-1 and TRBJ2-3; TRBD2, the table's D call, lacks a check against the DNA. TRBV21-1 is a pseudogene locus. The CDR3 length is 22 residues.

This clonotype showed up many times. The V call is TRBV12-3 or TRBV12-4, the J call TRBJ2-6; 14 positions agree with TRBD2. V was pared by 2 bases and J by 0 bases, with 6 bases of the junction left unmatched. This CDR3 spans 20 amino acids. CDR3 nucleotide sequence: TGTGCCAGCAGTTTATTTCCGGGACTAGCGGGAGACTCTGGGGCCAACGTCCTGACTTTC. It codes for CASSLFPGLAGDSGANVLTF.

This clonotype was detected many times. This sequence joins TRBV27 and TRBJ2-7, with 7 bases lining up with TRBD1. The CDR3 runs to 11 residues. The trim removed 8 bases at V and 6 bases at J, leaving 4 bases unmatched. Per the germline V gene, CDR1 is MNHEY and CDR2 is SMNVEV (reference sequence). This chain's CDR3 is CASGRGREQYF. As DNA, the CDR3 is TGTGCCAGCGGAAGGGGGCGCGAGCAGTACTTC.

The chain couples TRBV27 to TRBJ2-1, with 8 bases that match TRBD2. The germline gives CDR1 MNHEY, CDR2 SMNVEV (reference sequence). With V trimmed by 10 bases and J by 2 bases, 10 bases remained unmatched. CDR3 length equals 15 residues. The CDR3 spells CATHLEAGAYNEQFF. The CDR3 DNA sequence: TGTGCCACCCATTTAGAAGCGGGGGCCTACAATGAGCAGTTCTTC.

V usage is TRBV6-5 and J usage is TRBJ2-7; D may be TRBD1 or TRBD2 (7 bases each). CDR1 MNHEY and CDR2 SVGAGI come from the germline V gene. The CDR3 contains 13 residues. The V end was cut by 7 bases, the J end by 5 bases, with 15 bases between. The CDR3 coding sequence is TGTGCCAGCAATTCACAGGGGAGGGACGAGCAGTACTTC. Translating gives CASNSQGRDEQYF.

This clonotype appeared many times. The chain combines TRBV20-1 with TRBJ2-2, with a tentative D call TRBD2 (5 bases). From germline, CDR1 is DFQATT and CDR2 SNEGSKA (reference sequence). With 0 bases removed from V and 4 bases from J, the gap between germline ends came to 15 bases. The CDR3 totals 16 residues. For the CDR3, the DNA is TGCAGTGCTAGAGATCCGACGGGAACGGCCACCGGGGAGCTGTTTTTT. It encodes CSARDPTGTATGELFF.

J is TRBJ1-5 and V is TRBV7-6, with D hard to call. This CDR3 comprises 14 residues. CDR1 SGHVS and CDR2 FNYEAQ come from the germline V gene. V lost 5 bases and J 8 bases, leaving 16 bases between the germline ends. CDR3 sequence (DNA): TGTGCCAGCAGCCCCTGGGTTTCGCAAGAGCCCCAGCATTTT. Its translation is CASSPWVSQEPQHF.

The CDR3 here is CASSLALPMAGWSWETQYF. Here the CDR3 DNA reads TGTGCCAGCAGCTTAGCCCTCCCGATGGCGGGATGGTCCTGGGAGACCCAGTACTTC. This chain connects TRBV7-8 to TRBJ2-5, with D perhaps TRBD2 (6 bases). The CDR3 covers 19 residues. Looked up from germline, CDR1 is SGHVS and CDR2 is FQNEAQ. The V end lost 0 bases, the J end lost 5 bases, and 25 bases lay between the germline ends.